This T cell receptor (beta chain) comes out of a study of OX40 agonist ivuxolimab in advanced cancers. Study conclusions and caveats: Nonresponders included some who also had low normalized T-cell clonal expansion. Blood T cells, both CD4+ and CD8+, expanded clonally by week 6 at 0.1 to 3.0 mg/kg. Clonal expansion was among the lowest in partial responders at 0.1-3.0 mg/kg, especially CD8+.

Trimming cost V 1 base and J 12 bases; bases outside gene matches: 4. CDR1 SGHNT and CDR2 YYREEE come from the germline V gene (reference sequence). CDR3 length: 13 amino acids. Comments on this clone: Its target is not known.

Profiling relied on immunoSEQ multiplex PCR, and the TCRdb table lists in-frame clones only, not all of them. There are more than 70,000 clones in the sample; over 70% occur only once, and less than 5.5% lies in the top ten. This sequence was found in an adult with an advanced solid tumor such as melanoma, head and neck, liver or kidney cancer. The genes are TRBV5-4 and TRBJ2-1; 10 nucleotides align to TRBD2. Material: CD4+ or CD8+ T cells sorted from blood, obtained in a trial of the OX40 agonist ivuxolimab. The CDR3, as DNA: TGTGCCAGCAGCTTGCAGCGGGGGGGCGCGCAGTTCTTC. It yields the protein CASSLQRGGAQFF.